The 18 T cell receptor beta chains below were found in one sample sequenced in a study of preoperative IRX-2 immunotherapy in early breast cancer. The assay was immunoSEQ multiplex PCR, and TCRdb's table has in-frame clones only and misses some. Counted here are fewer than 30,000 clones, around 87% occurring once; the ten biggest clones make up roughly 10%. Treatment noted: preoperative locoregional IRX-2 cytokine immunotherapy. The biological material was taken from a patient treated with IRX-2 immunotherapy. The source of these receptors is a human donor with breast cancer.

The chain uses TRBV7-2 and TRBJ2-5; D not resolved. This CDR3 region has 13 residues. From germline, CDR1 is SGHTA and CDR2 FQGNSA. Trimming removed 2 bases at V and 4 bases at J, with 8 bases between. The CDR3 is CASSLIYAETQYF. As DNA, the CDR3 is TGTGCCAGCAGCTTAATCTACGCAGAGACCCAGTACTTC.

This clone appeared once. The chain's CDR3 is CASIAGSLGSGNTIYF. The CDR3 nucleotides read TGTGCCAGTATTGCAGGCTCGTTGGGCTCTGGAAACACCATATATTTT. The rearrangement links TRBV19 to TRBJ1-3; D gene uncertain. V was trimmed by 7 bases and J by 0 bases, leaving 16 bases between them. From germline, CDR1 is LNHDA and CDR2 SQIVND (reference sequence). The CDR3 totals 16 residues.

Written as DNA, the CDR3 is TGTGCCAGCAGCCAAGATAAGCTAGCGGGAGTTGAGACCCAGTACTTC. It translates to CASSQDKLAGVETQYF. The chain recombines TRBV14 with TRBJ2-5, with TRBD2 identical over 10 bases. CDR1 is SGHDN, CDR2 FVKESK, per germline. The CDR3 has 16 amino acids. V was clipped by 0 bases and J by 5 bases; unmatched bases: 6.

This clone has just one count. This chain connects TRBV6-5 to TRBJ1-6; 9 nucleotides line up with TRBD1. The CDR3 is made up of 14 amino acids. The ends lost 5 bases at V and 10 bases at J; junction bases unmatched: 6. The V gene's germline CDR1 is MNHEY and CDR2 SVGAGI. The CDR3 here is CASSTTGQGSPLHF. The CDR3 DNA is TGTGCCAGCAGTACTACGGGACAGGGATCACCCCTCCACTTT.

As DNA, the CDR3 is TGTGCCATCAGTGAGGCGGCGGGGGGTGAGCAGTTCTTC. Translated, it gives CAISEAAGGEQFF. J is TRBJ2-1 and V is TRBV10-3, with 8 bases aligning to TRBD2. The CDR3 length is 13 residues. V lost 2 bases to trimming and J lost 9 bases; unmatched junction nucleotides: 3. Germline V lookup: CDR1 ENHRY, CDR2 SYGVKD.

This chain connects TRBV19 to TRBJ1-5; D gene uncertain. This CDR3 is built from 16 residues. V was cut by 3 bases and J by 6 bases, with 18 bases left in between. The germline V gene encodes CDR1 LNHDA and CDR2 SQIVND (reference sequence). The CDR3 DNA sequence: TGTGCCAGTAGTATGGCGGCGCTGATATTAGGTCAGCCCCAGCATTTT. Protein: CASSMAALILGQPQHF.

The V gene is TRBV6-1, the J gene TRBJ1-1; a possible D gene is TRBD1 (6 bases). Per the germline V gene, CDR1 is MNHNS and CDR2 is SASEGT. There are 11 residues in the CDR3. V gave up 10 bases and J gave up 6 bases, with 12 bases separating them. The chain's CDR3 is CAIIQGAEAFF. The CDR3 bases are TGTGCCATCATACAGGGTGCTGAAGCTTTCTTT.

This chain joins TRBV6-5 and TRBJ1-6, with 11 bases matching TRBD1. The CDR3 length is 15 residues. The germline V gene has CDR1 MNHEY and CDR2 SVGAGI. Trimming cost V 6 bases and J 8 bases; bases outside gene matches: 6. The CDR3 DNA is TGTGCCAGCAGCCCCCGGACAGGGGGCTATTCACCCCTCCACTTT. It is translated as CASSPRTGGYSPLHF.

The J gene is TRBJ2-1, the V gene TRBV25-1; no reliable D call. The V and J ends lost 0 bases and 3 bases respectively, with 3 bases between them. This CDR3 contains 13 residues. The germline V gene encodes CDR1 MGHDK and CDR2 SYGVNS. The CDR3 region has the DNA TGTGCCAGCAGTGAATATTACTACAATGAGCAGTTCTTC. It yields the protein CASSEYYYNEQFF.

Points on this clone: Other DNA variants within this sample encode the same CDR3. The chain carries TRBV5-4 and TRBJ1-2; 10 positions match TRBD1. Germline V gene lookup returns CDR1 SGHNT and CDR2 YYREEE (reference sequence). V gave up 4 bases and J gave up 8 bases; unmatched junction bases: 5. This CDR3 region has 13 residues. The CDR3 spells CASSRDRGGGYTF. In nucleotides, the CDR3 is TGTGCCAGCAGCCGGGACAGGGGCGGGGGCTACACCTTC.

This chain connects TRBV7-2 to TRBJ2-2; D gene uncertain. V lost 3 bases to trimming and J lost 4 bases, with 6 bases between them. This CDR3 has 13 residues. The germline gives CDR1 SGHTA, CDR2 FQGNSA. CDR3 sequence reads: CASSFSSTGELFF. For the CDR3, the DNA is TGTGCCAGCAGCTTCAGTTCCACCGGGGAGCTGTTTTTT.

The chain has TRBV29-1 and TRBJ2-3; the D gene is possibly TRBD1 (5 bases). Trimming took 3 bases from V and 4 from J, leaving 11 bases between them. CDR3 length equals 13 residues. Germline-derived CDR1 and CDR2 are SQVTM and ANQGSEA. Here the CDR3 reads CSVDRALSDTQYF. CDR3 DNA sequence: TGCAGCGTTGACAGGGCACTATCAGATACGCAGTATTTT.

The V call is TRBV29-1, the J call TRBJ1-4; possible D gene TRBD1, 6 bases. Trimming took 4 bases from V and 14 from J, leaving 20 bases between them. Germline CDR1 is SQVTM and CDR2 is ANQGSEA. This CDR3 comprises 13 residues. CDR3 nucleotide sequence: TGCAGCGTTGCAAATGAGGGGGTGGGCGGCCTGTTTTTT. It translates to CSVANEGVGGLFF.

The V gene is TRBV14, the J gene TRBJ2-7, with D perhaps matching TRBD1 (5 bases). The V gene lost 1 base and the J gene lost 6 bases, with 10 bases spanning the gap. This CDR3 spans 13 amino acids. Germline lookup yields CDR1 SGHDN and CDR2 FVKESK. The CDR3 bases are TGTGCCAGCAGCCAAGTTCTCGACAGCGAGCAGTACTTC. Translation: CASSQVLDSEQYF.

Relative to its sample, this clone is medium-sized. This chain links TRBV28 with TRBJ2-5, with a possible D match to TRBD1 (6 bases). Germline-derived CDR1 and CDR2 are MDHEN and SYDVKM. Trimming pared 6 bases from V and 3 bases from J, leaving 17 bases between. The CDR3 sequence is 15 residues long. The CDR3 nucleotides are TGTGCCAGCAGCTATCGCCCCCGGACAGAAGAGACCCAGTACTTC. It specifies CASSYRPRTEETQYF. Combining the CDR3 with reference TRBV28 and TRBJ2-5 gives the whole variable domain DVKVTQSSRYLVKRTGEKVFLECVQDMDHENMFWYRQDPGLGLRLIYFSYDVKMKEKGDIPEGYSVSREKKERFSLILESASTNQTSMYLCASSYRPRTEETQYFGPGTRLLVL.

This clone appeared a single time. The chain joins TRBV15 to TRBJ1-2; 10 nucleotides agree with TRBD1. Germline loops: CDR1 LNHNV, CDR2 YYDKDF (reference sequence). CDR3 length: 16 amino acids. V shed 2 bases, J shed 0 bases, and the junction held 3 bases outside the gene matches. CDR3 in amino acids: CATSRRTGGANYGYTF. The DNA for the CDR3 is TGTGCCACCAGCAGACGGACAGGGGGAGCTAACTATGGCTACACCTTC.

CDR3 DNA: TGTGCCAGCAGGGTGCCCCGACAGGGCTTCTATAATTCACCCCTCCACTTT. Translated, it gives CASRVPRQGFYNSPLHF. J is TRBJ1-6 and V is TRBV2; 7 positions match TRBD1. CDR1 is SNHLY, CDR2 FYNNEI, per germline. V lost 6 bases, J lost 3 bases, and 11 bases stayed unmatched. The CDR3 length is 17 residues. The full variable domain, rest sourced from reference TRBV2 and TRBJ1-6, is EPEVTQTPSHQVTQMGQEVILRCVPISNHLYFYWYRQILGQKVEFLVSFYNNEISEKSEIFDDQFSVERPDGSNFTLKIRSTKLEDSAMYFCASRVPRQGFYNSPLHFGNGTRLTVT.

V is TRBV2 and J is TRBJ2-3; D is unclear. This CDR3 region has 14 residues. Germline V gene data show CDR1 as SNHLY and CDR2 as FYNNEI. V was trimmed by 6 bases and J by 4 bases, leaving 14 bases between them. This CDR3 is CASRSRSGPDTQYF. The CDR3 bases are TGTGCCAGCAGATCTAGGAGTGGCCCAGATACGCAGTATTTT.